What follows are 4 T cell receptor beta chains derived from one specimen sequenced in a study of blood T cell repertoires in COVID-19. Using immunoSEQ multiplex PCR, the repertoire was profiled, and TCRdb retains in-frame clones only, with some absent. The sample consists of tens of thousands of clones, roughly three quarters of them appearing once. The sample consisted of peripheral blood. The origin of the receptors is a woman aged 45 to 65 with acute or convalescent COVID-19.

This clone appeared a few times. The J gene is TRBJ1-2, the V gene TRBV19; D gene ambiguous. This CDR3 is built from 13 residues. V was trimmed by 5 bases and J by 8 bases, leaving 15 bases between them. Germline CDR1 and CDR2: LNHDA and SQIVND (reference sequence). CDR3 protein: CASSAARVGGYTF. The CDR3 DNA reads TGTGCCAGTAGTGCAGCCCGGGTTGGAGGCTACACCTTC.

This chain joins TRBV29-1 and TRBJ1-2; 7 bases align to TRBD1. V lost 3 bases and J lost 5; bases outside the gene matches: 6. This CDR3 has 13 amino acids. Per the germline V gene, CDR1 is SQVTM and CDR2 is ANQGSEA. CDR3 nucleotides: TGCAGCGTTGAGACAGGGATTTCGTATGGCTACACCTTC. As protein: CSVETGISYGYTF.

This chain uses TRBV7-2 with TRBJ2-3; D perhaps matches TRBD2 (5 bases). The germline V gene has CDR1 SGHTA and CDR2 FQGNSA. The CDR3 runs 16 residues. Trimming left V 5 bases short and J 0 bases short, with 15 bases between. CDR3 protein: CASSPRLSGSTDTQYF. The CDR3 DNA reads TGTGCCAGCAGCCCCCGGCTTTCGGGAAGCACAGATACGCAGTATTTT.

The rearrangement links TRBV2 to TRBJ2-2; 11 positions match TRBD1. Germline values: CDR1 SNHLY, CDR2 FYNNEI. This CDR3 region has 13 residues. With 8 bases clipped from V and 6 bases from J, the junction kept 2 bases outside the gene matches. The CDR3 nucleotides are TGTGCCAGCCTGGGACAGGGGGCCGGGGAGCTGTTTTTT. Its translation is CASLGQGAGELFF.